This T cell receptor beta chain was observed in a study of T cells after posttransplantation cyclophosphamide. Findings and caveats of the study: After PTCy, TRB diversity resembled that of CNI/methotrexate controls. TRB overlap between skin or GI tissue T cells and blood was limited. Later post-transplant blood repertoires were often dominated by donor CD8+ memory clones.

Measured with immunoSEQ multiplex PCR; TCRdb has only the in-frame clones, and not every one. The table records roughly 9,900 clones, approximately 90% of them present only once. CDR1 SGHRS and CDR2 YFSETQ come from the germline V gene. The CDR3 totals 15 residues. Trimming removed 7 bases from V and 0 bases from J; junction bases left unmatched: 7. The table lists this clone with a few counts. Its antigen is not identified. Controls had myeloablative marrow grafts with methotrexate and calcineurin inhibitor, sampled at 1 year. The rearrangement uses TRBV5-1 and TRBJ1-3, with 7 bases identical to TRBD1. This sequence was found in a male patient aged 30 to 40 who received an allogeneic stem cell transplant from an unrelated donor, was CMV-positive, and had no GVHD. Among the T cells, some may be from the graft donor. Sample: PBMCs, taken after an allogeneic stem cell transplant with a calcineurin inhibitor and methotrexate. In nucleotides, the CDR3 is TGCGCCAGCCGAACAGGGGTGGACTCTGGAAACACCATATATTTT. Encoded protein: CASRTGVDSGNTIYF.